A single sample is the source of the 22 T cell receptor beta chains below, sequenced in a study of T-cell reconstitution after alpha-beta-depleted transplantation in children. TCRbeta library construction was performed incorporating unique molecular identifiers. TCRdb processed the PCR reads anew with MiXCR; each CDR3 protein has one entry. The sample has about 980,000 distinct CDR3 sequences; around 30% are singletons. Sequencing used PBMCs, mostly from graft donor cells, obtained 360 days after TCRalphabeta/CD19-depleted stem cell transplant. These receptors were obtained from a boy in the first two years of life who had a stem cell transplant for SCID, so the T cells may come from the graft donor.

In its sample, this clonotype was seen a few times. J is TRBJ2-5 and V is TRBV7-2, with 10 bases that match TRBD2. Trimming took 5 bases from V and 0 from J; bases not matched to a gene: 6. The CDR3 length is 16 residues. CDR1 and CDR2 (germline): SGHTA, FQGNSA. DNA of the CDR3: TGTGCCAGCAGCCCTCGGACTAGCGGAAACCAAGAGACCCAGTACTTC. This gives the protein CASSPRTSGNQETQYF. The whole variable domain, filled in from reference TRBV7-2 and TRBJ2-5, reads GAGVSQSPSNKVTEKGKDVELRCDPISGHTALYWYRQSLGQGLEFLIYFQGNSAPDKSGLPSDRFSAERTGGSVSTLTIQRTQQEDSAVYLCASSPRTSGNQETQYFGPGTRLLVL.

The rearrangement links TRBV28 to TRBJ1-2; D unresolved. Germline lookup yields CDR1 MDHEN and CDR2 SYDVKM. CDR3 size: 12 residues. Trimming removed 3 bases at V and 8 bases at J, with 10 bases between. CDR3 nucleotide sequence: TGTGCCAGCAGTTTTCCGGTCGGAGGCTACACCTTC. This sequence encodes CASSFPVGGYTF.

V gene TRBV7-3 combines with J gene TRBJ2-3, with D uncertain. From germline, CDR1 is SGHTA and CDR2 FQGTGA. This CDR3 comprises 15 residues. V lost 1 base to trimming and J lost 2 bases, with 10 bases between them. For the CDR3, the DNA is TGTGCCAGCAGCTTAATTGGCGGAGCCACAGATACGCAGTATTTT. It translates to CASSLIGGATDTQYF.

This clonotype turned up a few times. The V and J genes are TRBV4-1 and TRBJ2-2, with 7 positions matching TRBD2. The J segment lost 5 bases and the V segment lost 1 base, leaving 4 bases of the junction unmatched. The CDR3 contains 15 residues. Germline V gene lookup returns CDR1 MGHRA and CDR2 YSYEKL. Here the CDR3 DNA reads TGCGCCAGCAGCCAAGGACCGGGAGGAACCGGGGAGCTGTTTTTT. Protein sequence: CASSQGPGGTGELFF.

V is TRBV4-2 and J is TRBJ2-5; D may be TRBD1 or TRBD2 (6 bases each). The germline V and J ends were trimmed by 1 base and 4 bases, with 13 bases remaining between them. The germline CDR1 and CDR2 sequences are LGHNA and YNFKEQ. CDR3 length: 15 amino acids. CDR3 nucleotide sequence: TGTGCCAGCAGCCAAGGCAGGGGAGGTCGAGAGACCCAGTACTTC. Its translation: CASSQGRGGRETQYF.

DNA of the CDR3: TGTGCCAGCAGTGCCTTAACTAGCACAGATACGCAGTATTTT. Its protein is CASSALTSTDTQYF. This chain uses TRBV27 with TRBJ2-3, with no clear D. CDR3 length: 14 amino acids. V lost 5 bases and J lost 0, with 9 bases in between. Looked up from germline, CDR1 is MNHEY and CDR2 is SMNVEV (reference sequence).

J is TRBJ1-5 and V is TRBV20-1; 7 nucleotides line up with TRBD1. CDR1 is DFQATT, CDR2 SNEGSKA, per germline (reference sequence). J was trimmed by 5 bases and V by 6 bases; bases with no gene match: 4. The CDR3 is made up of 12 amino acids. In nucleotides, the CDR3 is TGCAGTGCCCGGACAGGTTATCAGCCCCAGCATTTT. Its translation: CSARTGYQPQHF.

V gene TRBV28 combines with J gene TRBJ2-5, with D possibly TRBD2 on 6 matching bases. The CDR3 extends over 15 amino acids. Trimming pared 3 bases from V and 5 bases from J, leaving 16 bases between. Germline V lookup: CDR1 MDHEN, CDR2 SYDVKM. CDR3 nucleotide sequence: TGTGCCAGCAGTTTGATGAGCGGGTCGACGGAGACCCAGTACTTC. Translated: CASSLMSGSTETQYF.

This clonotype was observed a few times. In DNA, the CDR3 is TGTGCCAGCAGTTTAGCAGTAGCTGGCTACACCTTC. Translation: CASSLAVAGYTF. The J gene is TRBJ1-2, the V gene TRBV28; D is undetermined. The CDR3 length is 12 residues. V was trimmed by 2 bases and J by 7 bases, leaving 8 bases between them. The germline V gene encodes CDR1 MDHEN and CDR2 SYDVKM.

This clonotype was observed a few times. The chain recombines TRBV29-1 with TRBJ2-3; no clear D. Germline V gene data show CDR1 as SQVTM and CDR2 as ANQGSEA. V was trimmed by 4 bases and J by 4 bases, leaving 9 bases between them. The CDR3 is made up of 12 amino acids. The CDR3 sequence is CSVVRFPDTQYF. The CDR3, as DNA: TGCAGCGTTGTACGATTCCCAGATACGCAGTATTTT.

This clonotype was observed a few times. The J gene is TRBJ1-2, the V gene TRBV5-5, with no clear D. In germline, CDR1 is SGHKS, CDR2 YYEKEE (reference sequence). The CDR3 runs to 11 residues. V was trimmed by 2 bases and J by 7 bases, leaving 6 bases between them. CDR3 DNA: TGTGCCAGCAGCTTTTTCGGTGGCTACACCTTC. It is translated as CASSFFGGYTF.

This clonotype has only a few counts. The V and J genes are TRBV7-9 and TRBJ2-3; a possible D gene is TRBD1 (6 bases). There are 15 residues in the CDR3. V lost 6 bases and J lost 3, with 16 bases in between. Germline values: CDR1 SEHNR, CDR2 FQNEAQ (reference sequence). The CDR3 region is CASSEEGRGTDTQYF. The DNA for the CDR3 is TGTGCCAGCAGTGAAGAAGGCAGGGGTACAGATACGCAGTATTTT.

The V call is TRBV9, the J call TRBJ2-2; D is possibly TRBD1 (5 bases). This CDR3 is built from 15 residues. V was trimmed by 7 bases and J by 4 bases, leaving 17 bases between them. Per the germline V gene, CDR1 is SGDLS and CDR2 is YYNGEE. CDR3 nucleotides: TGTGCCAGCGCTTACAGGTCAGGCGGCACCGGGGAGCTGTTTTTT. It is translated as CASAYRSGGTGELFF.

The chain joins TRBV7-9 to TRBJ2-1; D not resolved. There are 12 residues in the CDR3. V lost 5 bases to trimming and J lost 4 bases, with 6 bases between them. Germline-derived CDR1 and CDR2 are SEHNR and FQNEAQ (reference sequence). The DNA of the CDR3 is TGTGCCAGCAGCGCAGAGTACAATGAGCAGTTCTTC. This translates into CASSAEYNEQFF.

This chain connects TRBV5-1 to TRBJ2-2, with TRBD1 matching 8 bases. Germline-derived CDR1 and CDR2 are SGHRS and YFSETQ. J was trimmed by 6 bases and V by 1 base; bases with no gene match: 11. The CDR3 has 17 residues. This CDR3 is CASSLPLGQAKPGELFF. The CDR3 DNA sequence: TGCGCCAGCAGCTTGCCCCTGGGACAGGCCAAGCCCGGGGAGCTGTTTTTT.

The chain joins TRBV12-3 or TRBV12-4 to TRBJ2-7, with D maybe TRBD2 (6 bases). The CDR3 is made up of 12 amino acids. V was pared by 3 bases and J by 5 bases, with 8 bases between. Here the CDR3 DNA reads TGTGCCAGCAGTTTTTCGGGAGACGAGCAGTACTTC. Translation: CASSFSGDEQYF.

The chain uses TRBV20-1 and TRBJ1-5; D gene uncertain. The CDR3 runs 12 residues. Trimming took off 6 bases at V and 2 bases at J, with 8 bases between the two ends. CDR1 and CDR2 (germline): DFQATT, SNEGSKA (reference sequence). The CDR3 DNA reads TGCAGTGCAACACGGGGCAATCAGCCCCAGCATTTT. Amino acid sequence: CSATRGNQPQHF.

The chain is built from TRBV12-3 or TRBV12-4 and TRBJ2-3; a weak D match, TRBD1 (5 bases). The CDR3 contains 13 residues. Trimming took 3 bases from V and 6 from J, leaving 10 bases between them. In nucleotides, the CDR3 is TGTGCCAGCAGTTTTAGGGGTTCGGATACGCAGTATTTT. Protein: CASSFRGSDTQYF.

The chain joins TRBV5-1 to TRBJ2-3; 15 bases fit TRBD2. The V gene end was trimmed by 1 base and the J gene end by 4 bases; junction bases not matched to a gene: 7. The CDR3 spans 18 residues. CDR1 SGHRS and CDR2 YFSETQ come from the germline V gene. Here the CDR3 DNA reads TGCGCCAGCAGCTTGAATATGGGACTAGCGGGGGGCGCAGATACGCAGTATTTT. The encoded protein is CASSLNMGLAGGADTQYF.

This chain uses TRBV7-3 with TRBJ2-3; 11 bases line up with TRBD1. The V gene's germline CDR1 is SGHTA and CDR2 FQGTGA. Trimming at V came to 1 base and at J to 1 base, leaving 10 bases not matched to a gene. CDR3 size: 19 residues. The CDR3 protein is CASSLMGGQGALRTDTQYF. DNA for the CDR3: TGTGCCAGCAGCTTAATGGGCGGACAGGGGGCCCTCCGCACAGATACGCAGTATTTT. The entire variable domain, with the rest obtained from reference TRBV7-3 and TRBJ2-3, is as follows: GAGVSQTPSNKVTEKGKYVELRCDPISGHTALYWYRQSLGQGPEFLIYFQGTGAADDSGLPNDRFFAVRPEGSVSTLKIQRTERGDSAVYLCASSLMGGQGALRTDTQYFGPGTRLTVL.

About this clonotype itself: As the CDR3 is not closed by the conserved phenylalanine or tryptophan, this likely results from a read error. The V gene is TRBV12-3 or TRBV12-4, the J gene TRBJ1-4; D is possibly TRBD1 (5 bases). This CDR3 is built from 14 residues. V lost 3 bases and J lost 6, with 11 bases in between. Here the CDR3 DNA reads TGTGCCAGCAGTTTCTGGGGGGGTGATGAAAAACTGTTTTCT. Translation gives CASSFWGGDEKLFS.

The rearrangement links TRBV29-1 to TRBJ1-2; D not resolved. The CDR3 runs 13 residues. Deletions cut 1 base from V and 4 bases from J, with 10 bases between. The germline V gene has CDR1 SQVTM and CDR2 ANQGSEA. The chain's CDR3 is CSVEGGTPYGYTF. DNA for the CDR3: TGCAGCGTTGAAGGCGGCACTCCCTATGGCTACACCTTC.